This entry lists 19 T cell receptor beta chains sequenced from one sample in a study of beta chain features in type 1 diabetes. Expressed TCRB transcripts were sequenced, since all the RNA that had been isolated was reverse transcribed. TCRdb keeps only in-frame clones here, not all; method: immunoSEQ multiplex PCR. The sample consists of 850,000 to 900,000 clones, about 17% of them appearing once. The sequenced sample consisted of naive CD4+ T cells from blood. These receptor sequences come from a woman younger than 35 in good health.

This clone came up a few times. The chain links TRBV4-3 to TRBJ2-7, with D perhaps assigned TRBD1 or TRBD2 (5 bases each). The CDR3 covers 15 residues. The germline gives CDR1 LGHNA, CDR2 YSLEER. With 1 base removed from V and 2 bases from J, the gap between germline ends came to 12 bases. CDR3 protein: CASSQGGSIAYEQYF. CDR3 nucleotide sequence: TGCGCCAGCAGCCAAGGGGGGTCGATCGCCTACGAGCAGTACTTC.

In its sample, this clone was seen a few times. The CDR3 here is CASRSLAGVGYEQYF. CDR3 DNA sequence: TGTGCCAGCAGATCACTCGCGGGAGTTGGGTACGAGCAGTACTTC. The chain uses TRBV6-5 and TRBJ2-7, with TRBD2 identical over 7 bases. This CDR3 is built from 15 residues. V lost 6 bases, J lost 4 bases, and 12 bases stayed unmatched. Germline V gives CDR1 MNHEY, CDR2 SVGAGI.

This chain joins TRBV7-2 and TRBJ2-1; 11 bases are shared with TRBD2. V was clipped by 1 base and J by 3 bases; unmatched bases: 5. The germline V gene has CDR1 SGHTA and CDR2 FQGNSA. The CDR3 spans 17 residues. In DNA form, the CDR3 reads TGTGCCAGCAGCTTAGTGGTGACTAGCGGGAACTACAATGAGCAGTTCTTC. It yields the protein CASSLVVTSGNYNEQFF.

The chain's CDR3 is CASSSGQAYNEKLFF. CDR3 coding DNA: TGTGCCAGCAGCTCCGGACAGGCCTATAATGAAAAACTGTTTTTT. The chain combines TRBV28 with TRBJ1-4; TRBD1 agrees at 7 bases. The V gene's germline CDR1 is MDHEN and CDR2 SYDVKM. CDR3 length: 15 residues. V was pared by 6 bases and J by 4 bases, with 8 bases of the junction left unmatched. Full variable domain (remainder filled in from reference TRBV28 and TRBJ1-4): DVKVTQSSRYLVKRTGEKVFLECVQDMDHENMFWYRQDPGLGLRLIYFSYDVKMKEKGDIPEGYSVSREKKERFSLILESASTNQTSMYLCASSSGQAYNEKLFFGSGTQLSVL.

The CDR3 bases are TGTGCCAGCAGCTTCATTAATACGCAGTATTTT. Protein sequence: CASSFINTQYF. The J gene is TRBJ2-3, the V gene TRBV7-2; D unclear. Germline V lookup: CDR1 SGHTA, CDR2 FQGNSA. The CDR3 runs to 11 residues. V dropped 3 bases and J dropped 7 bases, with 5 bases sitting between them.

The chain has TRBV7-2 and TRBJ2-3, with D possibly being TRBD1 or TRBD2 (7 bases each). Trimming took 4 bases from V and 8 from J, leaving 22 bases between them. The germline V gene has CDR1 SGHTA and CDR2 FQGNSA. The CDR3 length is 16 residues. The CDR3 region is CASSSTGTAGFGTQYF. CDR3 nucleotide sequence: TGTGCCAGCAGCTCAACGGGGACAGCGGGATTCGGTACGCAGTATTTT.

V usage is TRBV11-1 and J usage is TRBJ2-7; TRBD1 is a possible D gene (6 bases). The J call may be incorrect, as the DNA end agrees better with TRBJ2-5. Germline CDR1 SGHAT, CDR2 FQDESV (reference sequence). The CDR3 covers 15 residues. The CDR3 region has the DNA TGTGCCAGCAGTTCTGGACAGATAGTCCAAGAGACCCAGTACTTC. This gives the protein CASSSGQIVQETQYF.

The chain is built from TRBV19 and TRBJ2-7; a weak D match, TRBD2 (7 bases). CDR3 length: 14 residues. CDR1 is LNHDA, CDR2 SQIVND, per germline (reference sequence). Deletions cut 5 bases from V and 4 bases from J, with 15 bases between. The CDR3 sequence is CASSPRGRKYEQYF. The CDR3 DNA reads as TGTGCCAGTAGTCCGCGGGGGCGCAAGTACGAGCAGTACTTC.

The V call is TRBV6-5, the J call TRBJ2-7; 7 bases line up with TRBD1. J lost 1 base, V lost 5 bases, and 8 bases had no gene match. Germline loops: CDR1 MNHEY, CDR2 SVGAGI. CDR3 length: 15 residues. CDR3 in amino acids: CASSRSRTGSYEQYF. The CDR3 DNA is TGTGCCAGCAGTCGGAGTAGGACAGGTTCCTACGAGCAGTACTTC.

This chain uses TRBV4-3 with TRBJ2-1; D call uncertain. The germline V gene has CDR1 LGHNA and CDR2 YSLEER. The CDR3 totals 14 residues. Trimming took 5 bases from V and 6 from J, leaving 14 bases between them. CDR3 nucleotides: TGCGCCAGCAGCGGAAGGCTGGCTGCCAATGAGCAGTTCTTC. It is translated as CASSGRLAANEQFF.

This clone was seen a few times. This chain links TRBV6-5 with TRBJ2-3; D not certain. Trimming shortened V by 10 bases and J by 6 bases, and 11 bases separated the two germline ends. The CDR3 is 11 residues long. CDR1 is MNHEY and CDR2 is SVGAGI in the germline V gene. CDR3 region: CATRTYDTQYF. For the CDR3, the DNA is TGTGCCACGCGGACCTACGATACGCAGTATTTT.

CDR3 nucleotide sequence: TGTGCCAGCTCAATTAACACTGAAGCTTTCTTT. It is translated as CASSINTEAFF. The chain has TRBV18 and TRBJ1-1, with D unresolved. Deletions cut 5 bases from V and 2 bases from J, with 3 bases between. The V gene's germline CDR1 is KGHSH and CDR2 LQKENI. CDR3 length: 11 residues.

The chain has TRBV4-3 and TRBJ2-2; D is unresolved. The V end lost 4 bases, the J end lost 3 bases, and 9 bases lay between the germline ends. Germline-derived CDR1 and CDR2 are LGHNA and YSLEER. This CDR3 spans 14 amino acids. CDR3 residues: CASSPAVHTGELFF. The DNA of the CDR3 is TGCGCCAGCAGCCCGGCGGTTCACACCGGGGAGCTGTTTTTT.

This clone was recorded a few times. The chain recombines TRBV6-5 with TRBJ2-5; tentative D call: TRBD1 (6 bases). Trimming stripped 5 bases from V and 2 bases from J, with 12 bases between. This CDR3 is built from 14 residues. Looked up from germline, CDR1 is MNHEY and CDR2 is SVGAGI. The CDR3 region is CASSNTGLQETQYF. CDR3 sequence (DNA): TGTGCCAGCAGTAACACAGGGTTGCAAGAGACCCAGTACTTC.

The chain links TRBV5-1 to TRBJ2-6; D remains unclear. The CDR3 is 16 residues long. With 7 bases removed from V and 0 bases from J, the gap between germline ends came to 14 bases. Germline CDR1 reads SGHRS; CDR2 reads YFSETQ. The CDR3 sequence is CASGPMGYSGANVLTF. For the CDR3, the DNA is TGCGCCAGCGGGCCGATGGGGTACTCTGGGGCCAACGTCCTGACTTTC.

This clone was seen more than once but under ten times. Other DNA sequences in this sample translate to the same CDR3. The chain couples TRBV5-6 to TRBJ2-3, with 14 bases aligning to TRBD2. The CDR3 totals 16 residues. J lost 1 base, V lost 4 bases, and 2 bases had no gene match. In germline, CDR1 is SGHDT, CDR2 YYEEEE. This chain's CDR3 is CASSGTSGSRTDTQYF. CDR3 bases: TGTGCCAGCAGCGGGACTAGCGGGAGTCGCACAGATACGCAGTATTTT.

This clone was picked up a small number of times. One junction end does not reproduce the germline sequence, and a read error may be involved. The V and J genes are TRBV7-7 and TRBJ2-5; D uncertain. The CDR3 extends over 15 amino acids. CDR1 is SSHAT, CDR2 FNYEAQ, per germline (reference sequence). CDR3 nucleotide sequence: TGTGCTAGCAGCGAGTGGCTGGCCCCACAAGAGACCCAGTACTTC. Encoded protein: CASSEWLAPQETQYF.

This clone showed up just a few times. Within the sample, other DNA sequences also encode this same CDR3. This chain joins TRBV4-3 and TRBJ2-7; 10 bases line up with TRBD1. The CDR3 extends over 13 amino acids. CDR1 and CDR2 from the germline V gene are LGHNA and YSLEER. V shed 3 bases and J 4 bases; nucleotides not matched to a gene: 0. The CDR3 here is CASSQDRGYEQYF. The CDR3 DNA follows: TGCGCCAGCAGCCAGGACAGGGGGTACGAGCAGTACTTC.

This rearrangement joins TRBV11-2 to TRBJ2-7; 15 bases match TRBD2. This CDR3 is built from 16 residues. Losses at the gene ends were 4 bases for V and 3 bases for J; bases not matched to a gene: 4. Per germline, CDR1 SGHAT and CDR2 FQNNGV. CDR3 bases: TGTGCCAGCAGCTCGTGGACTAGCGGGAGGGTCTACGAGCAGTACTTC. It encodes CASSSWTSGRVYEQYF.